A single TCR beta chain is shown here with its context. No antigen is known for it. The CDR3 runs to 13 residues. Germline V gives CDR1 SNHLY, CDR2 FYNNEI. Trimming took 9 bases from V and 1 from J, leaving 12 bases between them. This table comes from immunoSEQ multiplex PCR, and its TCRdb copy is limited to in-frame clones, with some not included. The table lists 2,000 to 2,500 clones, over 90% of them singletons, with around 4.5% in the top ten. The sample belongs to a study of T cell clonotyping in hematopoietic cell transplantation. Whole-study findings and limits: After transplant, recipient diversity fell while pathologically expanded clonotypes grew through day 180. Higher Inverse Simpson Index values in graft donor and pretransplant recipient predicted broader posttransplant TCR diversity.

The sample consisted of peripheral blood mononuclear cells. This sequence joins TRBV2 and TRBJ2-5; a weak D match, TRBD1 (6 bases). This sequence originates from a man between 50 and 59 years old in good health. Some clones in this sample may be carry-over from other donors' samples. The CDR3 protein is CARGTIFQETQYF. The CDR3 coding sequence is TGTGCCAGGGGGACAATCTTCCAAGAGACCCAGTACTTC.